This T cell receptor beta chain was documented in a study of tumor-infiltrating lymphocytes in primary liver carcinoma. Study at large: Productive TCRbeta read yields ran from roughly 3.65 to 7.13 million per sample and were similar between tissues.

The CDR3 consists of 13 residues. Constant-region priming of approximately 500 ng total RNA yielded TCR beta cDNA. Employing slightly modified ARM-PCR, three nested multiplex PCR rounds were run, and these gave rise to the TCR beta libraries. The two initial PCR rounds, roughly 9 cycles each, used TRBV1-TRBV30 forward and C-beta reverse primers. TCRdb processed the multiplex PCR reads anew with MiXCR; each CDR3 protein has one entry. The data show about 120,000 distinct CDR3 sequences, around 70% seen once. Extraction of RNA together with DNA used about 18-30 mg of unsorted bulk tissue. Note on this clonotype: A read error may explain this, as a much larger clone is one base away.

This chain connects TRBV12-3 or TRBV12-4 to TRBJ2-5; 9 bases map to TRBD2. This sequence originates from an older woman with primary liver carcinoma and hepatitis B virus infection. The sequenced sample was tumor-adjacent normal liver tissue. The CDR3 sequence is CVSSQTSGETQYF. CDR3 in DNA: TGTGTCAGCAGTCAAACTAGCGGGGAGACCCAGTACTTC.